The 11 T cell receptor beta chains in this list originate from one sample, sequenced in a study of blood T cells in healthy people across ages. Sample-barcoded 5' priming and a J-beta primer mix drove a second PCR of about 6 to 11 cycles. TCRdb re-analysed the 5' RACE reads in MiXCR, keeping a single row per CDR3 protein. The sample gives 2 million or so distinct CDR3 sequences, roughly 52% of which show up once; approximately 2.1% is in the top ten. Sequencing was performed on blood. All receptors come from a woman aged 35 to 49 in good health.

This clonotype was observed at least ten times. V is TRBV7-2 and J is TRBJ2-7; 9 bases line up with TRBD1. This CDR3 is 14 amino acids long. V was pared by 3 bases and J by 2 bases, with 2 bases of the junction left unmatched. CDR1 and CDR2 from the germline V gene are SGHTA and FQGNSA. This CDR3 is CASSFRQGAYEQYF. CDR3 DNA: TGTGCCAGCAGCTTCCGACAGGGGGCCTACGAGCAGTACTTC.

The count of this clonotype is one. The chain uses TRBV20-1 and TRBJ1-2; D might be TRBD1 (5 bases). Trimming shortened V by 0 bases and J by 0 bases, and 14 bases separated the two germline ends. The CDR3 length is 16 residues. Germline CDR1 and CDR2: DFQATT and SNEGSKA (reference sequence). The CDR3 loop reads CSARDPRGSTNYGYTF. The CDR3 DNA reads TGCAGTGCTAGAGATCCGAGGGGAAGTACTAACTATGGCTACACCTTC.

The rearrangement joins TRBV6-1 to TRBJ1-4, with D unresolved. The CDR3 is 15 residues long. Germline V lookup: CDR1 MNHNS, CDR2 SASEGT. V lost 11 bases to trimming and J lost 2 bases, with 18 bases between them. The CDR3 DNA follows: TGTGCCGCCGTCTCGTGGGGTCGCACTAATGAAAAACTGTTTTTT. Residues: CAAVSWGRTNEKLFF.

V usage is TRBV7-2 and J usage is TRBJ2-1; 7 bases are a match to TRBD2. The ends lost 5 bases at V and 7 bases at J; junction bases unmatched: 11. Germline V gene lookup returns CDR1 SGHTA and CDR2 FQGNSA. This CDR3 has 15 residues. CDR3 nucleotides: TGTGCCAGCAGCAACCAAGCGGGGATGGAAAATGAGCAGTTCTTC. Translated, it gives CASSNQAGMENEQFF.

V usage is TRBV20-1 and J usage is TRBJ2-5; D might be TRBD2 (6 bases). Germline V lookup: CDR1 DFQATT, CDR2 SNEGSKA (reference sequence). The CDR3 runs to 14 residues. Trimming shortened V by 3 bases and J by 5 bases, and 16 bases separated the two germline ends. The CDR3 reads CSASRGRIGETQYF. The CDR3 nucleotides read TGCAGTGCTAGTAGAGGGAGGATCGGGGAGACCCAGTACTTC.

The genes are TRBV27 and TRBJ2-7, with a tentative D call TRBD2 (6 bases). The V end was cut by 3 bases, the J end by 2 bases, with 8 bases between. Germline CDR1 reads MNHEY; CDR2 reads SMNVEV (reference sequence). The CDR3 spans 13 residues. The CDR3 sequence is CASSFAGPYEQYF. CDR3 bases: TGTGCCAGCAGTTTCGCGGGGCCCTACGAGCAGTACTTC.

V gene TRBV3-1 combines with J gene TRBJ2-7, with D perhaps matching TRBD2 (6 bases). CDR3 size: 15 residues. Between the trimmed V and J ends, which lost 3 bases and 5 bases, there was a span of 17 bases. CDR1 is LGHDT and CDR2 is YNNKEL in the germline V gene (reference sequence). Here the CDR3 reads CASSQSPGSPNEQYF. As DNA, the CDR3 is TGTGCCAGCAGCCAGAGCCCCGGGAGTCCCAACGAGCAGTACTTC.

CDR3 sequence: CASSLSRRDYQGYEQYF. The DNA for the CDR3 is TGTGCCAGCAGCTTGTCCCGTAGGGACTATCAGGGCTACGAGCAGTACTTC. The chain has TRBV7-9 and TRBJ2-7, with 7 bases identical to TRBD2. The CDR3 contains 17 residues. From germline, CDR1 is SEHNR and CDR2 FQNEAQ (reference sequence). J lost 3 bases, V lost 3 bases, and 14 bases had no gene match.

The chain has TRBV12-3 or TRBV12-4 and TRBJ2-1, with D hard to call. V was trimmed by 7 bases and J by 8 bases, leaving 21 bases between them. This CDR3 is 15 amino acids long. The CDR3 DNA is TGTGCCAGCACTACCGCACGGAACCGCTTCTATGAGCAGTTCTTC. Protein: CASTTARNRFYEQFF.

The chain employs TRBV28 and TRBJ2-1; the match to TRBD2 covers 13 bases. J lost 0 bases, V lost 6 bases, and 5 bases had no gene match. The germline gives CDR1 MDHEN, CDR2 SYDVKM. This CDR3 spans 17 amino acids. The CDR3 DNA sequence: TGTGCCAGCAGACCTTGGACTAGCGGGAGCTCCTACAATGAGCAGTTCTTC. Translating gives CASRPWTSGSSYNEQFF.

The chain links TRBV20-1 to TRBJ2-3; TRBD1 matches 8 bases. The V gene's germline CDR1 is DFQATT and CDR2 SNEGSKA (reference sequence). The length of the CDR3 is 15 residues. The J segment lost 0 bases and the V segment lost 0 bases, leaving 2 bases of the junction unmatched. CDR3 sequence (DNA): TGCAGTGCTAGAGATGACAGGGGTAGCACAGATACGCAGTATTTT. This sequence encodes CSARDDRGSTDTQYF.